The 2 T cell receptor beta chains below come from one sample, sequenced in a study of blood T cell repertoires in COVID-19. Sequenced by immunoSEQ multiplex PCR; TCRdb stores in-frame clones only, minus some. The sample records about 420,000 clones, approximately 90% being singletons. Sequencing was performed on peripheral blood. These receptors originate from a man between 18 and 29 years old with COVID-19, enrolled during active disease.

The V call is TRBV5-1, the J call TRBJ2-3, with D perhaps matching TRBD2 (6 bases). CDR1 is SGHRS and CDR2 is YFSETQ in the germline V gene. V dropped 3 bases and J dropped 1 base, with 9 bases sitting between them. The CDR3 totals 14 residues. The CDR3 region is CASSSGLRTDTQYF. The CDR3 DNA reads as TGCGCCAGCAGCTCGGGACTGCGCACAGATACGCAGTATTTT.

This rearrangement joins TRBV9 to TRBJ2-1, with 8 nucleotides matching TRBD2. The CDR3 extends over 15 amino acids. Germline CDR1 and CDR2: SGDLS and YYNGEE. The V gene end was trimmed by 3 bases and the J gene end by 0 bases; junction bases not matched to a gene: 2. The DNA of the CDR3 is TGTGCCAGCAGCGACAGCGGGAGCTCCTACAATGAGCAGTTCTTC. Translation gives CASSDSGSSYNEQFF.